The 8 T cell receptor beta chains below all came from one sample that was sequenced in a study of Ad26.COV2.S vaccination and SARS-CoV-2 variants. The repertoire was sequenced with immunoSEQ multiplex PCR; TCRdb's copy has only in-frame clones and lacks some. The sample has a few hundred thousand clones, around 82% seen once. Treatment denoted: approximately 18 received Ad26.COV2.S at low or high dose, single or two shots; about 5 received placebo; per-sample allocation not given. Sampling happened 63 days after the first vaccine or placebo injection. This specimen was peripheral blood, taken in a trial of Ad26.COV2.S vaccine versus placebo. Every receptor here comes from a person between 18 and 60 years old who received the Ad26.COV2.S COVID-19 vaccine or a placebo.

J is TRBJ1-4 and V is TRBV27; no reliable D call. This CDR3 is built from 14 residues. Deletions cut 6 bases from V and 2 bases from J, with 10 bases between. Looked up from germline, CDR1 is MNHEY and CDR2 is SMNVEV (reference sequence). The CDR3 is CASSSVRTNEKLFF. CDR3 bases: TGTGCCAGCAGCTCCGTAAGGACTAATGAAAAACTGTTTTTT. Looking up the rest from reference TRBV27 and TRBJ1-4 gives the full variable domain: EAQVTQNPRYLITVTGKKLTVTCSQNMNHEYMSWYRQDPGLGLRQIYYSMNVEVTDKGDVPEGYKVSRKEKRNFPLILESPSPNQTSLYFCASSSVRTNEKLFFGSGTQLSVL.

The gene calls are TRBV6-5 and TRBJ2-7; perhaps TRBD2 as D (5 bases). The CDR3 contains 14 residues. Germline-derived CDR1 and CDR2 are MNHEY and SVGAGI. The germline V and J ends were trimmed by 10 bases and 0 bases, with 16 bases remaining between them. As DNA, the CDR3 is TGTGCCATTAGAGACACGGGAAGCTCCTACGAGCAGTACTTC. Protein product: CAIRDTGSSYEQYF.

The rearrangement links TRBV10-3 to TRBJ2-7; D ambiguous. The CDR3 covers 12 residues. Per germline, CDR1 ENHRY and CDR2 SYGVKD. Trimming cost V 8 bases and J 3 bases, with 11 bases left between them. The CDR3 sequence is CAISPHGYEQYF. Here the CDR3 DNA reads TGTGCCATCTCCCCTCACGGCTACGAGCAGTACTTC.

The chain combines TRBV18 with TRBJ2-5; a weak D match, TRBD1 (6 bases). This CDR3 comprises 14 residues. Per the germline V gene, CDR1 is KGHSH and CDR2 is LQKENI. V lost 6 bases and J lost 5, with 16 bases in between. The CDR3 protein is CASSTLGQGETQYF. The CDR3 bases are TGTGCCAGCTCGACCTTGGGACAAGGGGAGACCCAGTACTTC.

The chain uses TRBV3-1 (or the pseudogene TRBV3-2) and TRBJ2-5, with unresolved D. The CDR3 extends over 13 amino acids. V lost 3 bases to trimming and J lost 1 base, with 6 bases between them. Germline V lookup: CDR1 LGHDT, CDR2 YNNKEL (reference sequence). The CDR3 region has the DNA TGTGCCAGCAGCCAGCAATTCCAAGAGACCCAGTACTTC. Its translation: CASSQQFQETQYF.

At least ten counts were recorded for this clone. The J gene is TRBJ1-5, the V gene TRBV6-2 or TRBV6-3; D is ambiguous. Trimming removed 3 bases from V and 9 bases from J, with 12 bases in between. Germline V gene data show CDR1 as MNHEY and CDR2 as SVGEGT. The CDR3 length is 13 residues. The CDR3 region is CASSYGGRGPQHF. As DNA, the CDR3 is TGTGCCAGCAGTTATGGCGGGCGTGGGCCCCAGCATTTT.

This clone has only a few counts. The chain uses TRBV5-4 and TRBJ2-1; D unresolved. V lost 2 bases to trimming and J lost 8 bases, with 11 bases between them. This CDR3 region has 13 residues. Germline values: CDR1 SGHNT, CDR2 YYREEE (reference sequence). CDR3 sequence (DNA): TGTGCCAGCAGCTTCTCGCAGAGCGATGAGCAGTTCTTC. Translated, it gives CASSFSQSDEQFF. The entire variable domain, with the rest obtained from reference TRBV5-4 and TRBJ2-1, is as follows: ETGVTQSPTHLIKTRGQQVTLRCSSQSGHNTVSWYQQALGQGPQFIFQYYREEENGRGNFPPRFSGLQFPNYSSELNVNALELDDSALYLCASSFSQSDEQFFGPGTRLTVL.

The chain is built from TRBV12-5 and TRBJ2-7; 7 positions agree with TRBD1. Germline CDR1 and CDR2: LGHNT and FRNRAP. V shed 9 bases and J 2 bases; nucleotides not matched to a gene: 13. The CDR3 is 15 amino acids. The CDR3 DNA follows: TGTGCTAGCTATTTTACAGGGGAGTCCACCTACGAGCAGTACTTC. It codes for CASYFTGESTYEQYF.